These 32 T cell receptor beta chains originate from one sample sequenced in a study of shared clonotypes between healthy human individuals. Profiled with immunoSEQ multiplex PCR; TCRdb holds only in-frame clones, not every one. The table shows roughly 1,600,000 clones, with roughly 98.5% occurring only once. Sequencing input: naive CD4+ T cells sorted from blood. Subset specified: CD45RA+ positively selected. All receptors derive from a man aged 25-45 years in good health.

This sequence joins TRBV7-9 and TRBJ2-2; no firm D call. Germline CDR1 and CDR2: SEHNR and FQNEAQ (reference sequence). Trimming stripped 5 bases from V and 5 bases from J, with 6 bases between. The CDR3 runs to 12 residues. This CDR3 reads CASSVGTGELFF. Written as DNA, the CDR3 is TGTGCCAGCAGCGTAGGGACCGGGGAGCTGTTTTTT.

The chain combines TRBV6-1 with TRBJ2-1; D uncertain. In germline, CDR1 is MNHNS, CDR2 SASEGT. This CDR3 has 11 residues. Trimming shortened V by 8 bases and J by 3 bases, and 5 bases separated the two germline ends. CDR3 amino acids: CASGYYNEQFF. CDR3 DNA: TGTGCCAGCGGGTACTACAATGAGCAGTTCTTC.

Here the CDR3 reads CASSLPQLAGSLDEQYF. The CDR3 nucleotides are TGCGCCAGCAGCTTGCCTCAACTAGCGGGGTCTTTGGACGAGCAGTACTTC. The chain employs TRBV5-1 and TRBJ2-7, with TRBD2 matching 10 bases. This CDR3 is built from 17 residues. J was trimmed by 5 bases and V by 1 base; bases with no gene match: 12. Germline CDR1 reads SGHRS; CDR2 reads YFSETQ. The full variable domain, rest sourced from reference TRBV5-1 and TRBJ2-7, is KAGVTQTPRYLIKTRGQQVTLSCSPISGHRSVSWYQQTPGQGLQFLFEYFSETQRNKGNFPGRFSGRQFSNSRSEMNVSTLELGDSALYLCASSLPQLAGSLDEQYFGPGTRLTVT.

CDR3 sequence (DNA): TGTGCCAGTAGCAATACAGGGCTAGAGCCCCAGCATTTT. It codes for CASSNTGLEPQHF. J is TRBJ1-5 and V is TRBV19, with D possibly TRBD1 on 6 matching bases. The germline V gene encodes CDR1 LNHDA and CDR2 SQIVND (reference sequence). The V and J ends lost 6 bases and 8 bases respectively, with 14 bases between them. The CDR3 runs 13 residues.

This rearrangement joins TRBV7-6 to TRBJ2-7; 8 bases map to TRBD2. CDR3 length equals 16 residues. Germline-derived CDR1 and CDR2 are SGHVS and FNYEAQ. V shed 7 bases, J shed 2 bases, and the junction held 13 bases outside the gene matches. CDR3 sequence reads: CASTLSASGGAYEQYF. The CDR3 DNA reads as TGTGCCAGCACCCTCTCGGCGAGCGGGGGAGCCTACGAGCAGTACTTC.

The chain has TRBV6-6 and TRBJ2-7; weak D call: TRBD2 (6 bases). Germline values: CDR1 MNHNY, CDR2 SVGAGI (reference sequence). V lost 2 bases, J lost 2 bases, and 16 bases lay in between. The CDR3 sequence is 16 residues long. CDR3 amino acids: CASSYPRALAAYEQYF. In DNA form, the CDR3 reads TGTGCCAGCAGTTACCCCCGCGCACTAGCAGCCTACGAGCAGTACTTC.

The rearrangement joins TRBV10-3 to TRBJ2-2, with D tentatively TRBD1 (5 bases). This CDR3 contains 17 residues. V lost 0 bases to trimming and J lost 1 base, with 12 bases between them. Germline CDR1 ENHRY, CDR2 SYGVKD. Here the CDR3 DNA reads TGTGCCATCAGTGAGTCGGGCAGGGCCTTGAACACCGGGGAGCTGTTTTTT. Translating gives CAISESGRALNTGELFF.

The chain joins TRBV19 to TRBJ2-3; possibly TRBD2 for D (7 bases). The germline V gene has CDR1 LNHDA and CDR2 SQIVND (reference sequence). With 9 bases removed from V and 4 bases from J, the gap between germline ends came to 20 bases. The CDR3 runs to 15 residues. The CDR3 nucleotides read TGTGCCAGCTCCCTGGGGGGGGCGATCGCAGATACGCAGTATTTT. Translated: CASSLGGAIADTQYF.

The CDR3 bases are TGTGCCAGCTCACTAGCTGGGGCAGGGGGAGAGCAGTACTTC. Protein sequence: CASSLAGAGGEQYF. The genes are TRBV18 and TRBJ2-7; 7 bases fit TRBD1. The CDR3 is 14 amino acids. V lost 4 bases and J lost 7; bases outside the gene matches: 10. CDR1 KGHSH and CDR2 LQKENI come from the germline V gene.

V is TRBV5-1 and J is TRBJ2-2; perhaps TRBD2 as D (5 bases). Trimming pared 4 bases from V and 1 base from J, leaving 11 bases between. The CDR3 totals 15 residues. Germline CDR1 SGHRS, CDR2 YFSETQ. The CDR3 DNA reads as TGCGCCAGCAGCCCGGGAATAGGGAACACCGGGGAGCTGTTTTTT. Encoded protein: CASSPGIGNTGELFF. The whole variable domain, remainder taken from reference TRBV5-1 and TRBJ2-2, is KAGVTQTPRYLIKTRGQQVTLSCSPISGHRSVSWYQQTPGQGLQFLFEYFSETQRNKGNFPGRFSGRQFSNSRSEMNVSTLELGDSALYLCASSPGIGNTGELFFGEGSRLTVL.

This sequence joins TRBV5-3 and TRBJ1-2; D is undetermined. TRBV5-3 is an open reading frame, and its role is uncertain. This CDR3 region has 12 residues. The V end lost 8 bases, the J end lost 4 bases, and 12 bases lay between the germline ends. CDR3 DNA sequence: TGTGCCAGCCACATATCGTTCTATGGCTACACCTTC. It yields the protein CASHISFYGYTF.

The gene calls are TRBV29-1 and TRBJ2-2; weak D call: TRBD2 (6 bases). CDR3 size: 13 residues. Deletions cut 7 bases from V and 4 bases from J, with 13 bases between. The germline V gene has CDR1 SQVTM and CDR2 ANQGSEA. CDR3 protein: CSAGESSTGELFF. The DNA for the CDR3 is TGCAGCGCGGGGGAAAGTTCCACCGGGGAGCTGTTTTTT.

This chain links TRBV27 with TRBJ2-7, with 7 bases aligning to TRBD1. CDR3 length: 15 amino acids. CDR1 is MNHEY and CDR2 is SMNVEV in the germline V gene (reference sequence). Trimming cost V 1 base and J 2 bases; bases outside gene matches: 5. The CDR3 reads CASSLFQGVTYEQYF. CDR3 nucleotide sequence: TGTGCCAGCAGTTTATTCCAGGGGGTTACCTACGAGCAGTACTTC.

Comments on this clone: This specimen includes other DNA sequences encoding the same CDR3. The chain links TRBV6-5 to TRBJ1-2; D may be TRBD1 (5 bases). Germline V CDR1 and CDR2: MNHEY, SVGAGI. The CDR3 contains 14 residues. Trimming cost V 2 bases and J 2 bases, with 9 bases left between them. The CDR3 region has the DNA TGTGCCAGCAGTTACACTCCAGGGAACTATGGCTACACCTTC. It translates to CASSYTPGNYGYTF.

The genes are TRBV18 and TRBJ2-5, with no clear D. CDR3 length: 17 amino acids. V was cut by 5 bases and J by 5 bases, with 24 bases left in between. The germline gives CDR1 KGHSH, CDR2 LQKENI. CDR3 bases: TGTGCCAGCTCAGACGGAGTCCTTGGGGTAGGCACGGAGACCCAGTACTTC. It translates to CASSDGVLGVGTETQYF.

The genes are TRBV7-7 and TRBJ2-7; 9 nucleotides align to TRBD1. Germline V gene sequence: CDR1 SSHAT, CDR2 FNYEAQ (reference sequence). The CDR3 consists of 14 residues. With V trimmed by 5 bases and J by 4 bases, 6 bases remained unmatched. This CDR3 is CASSRDRAIYEQYF. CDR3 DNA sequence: TGTGCCAGCAGCCGGGACAGGGCGATATACGAGCAGTACTTC. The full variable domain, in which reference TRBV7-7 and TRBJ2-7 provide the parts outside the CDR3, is GAGVSQSPRYKVTKRGQDVTLRCDPISSHATLYWYQQALGQGPEFLTYFNYEAQPDKSGLPSDRFSAERPEGSISTLTIQRTEQRDSAMYRCASSRDRAIYEQYFGPGTRLTVT.

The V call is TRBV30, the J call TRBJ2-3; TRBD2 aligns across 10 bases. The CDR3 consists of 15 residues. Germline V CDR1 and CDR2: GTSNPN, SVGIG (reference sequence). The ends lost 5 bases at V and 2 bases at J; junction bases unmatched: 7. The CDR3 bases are TGTGCCTGGGGACAACTAGCGGGGATCACAGATACGCAGTATTTT. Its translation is CAWGQLAGITDTQYF.

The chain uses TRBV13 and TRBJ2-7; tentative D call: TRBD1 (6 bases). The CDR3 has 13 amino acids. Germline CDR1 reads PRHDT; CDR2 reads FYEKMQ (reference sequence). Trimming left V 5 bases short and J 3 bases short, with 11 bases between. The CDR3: CASSPRTDYEQYF. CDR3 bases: TGTGCCAGCAGCCCCCGGACAGACTACGAGCAGTACTTC.

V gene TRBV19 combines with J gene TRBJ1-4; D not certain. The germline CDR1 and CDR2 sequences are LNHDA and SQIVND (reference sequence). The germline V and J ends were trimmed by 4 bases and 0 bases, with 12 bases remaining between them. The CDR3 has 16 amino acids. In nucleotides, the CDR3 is TGTGCCAGTAGTACCCGGGCAGCTTCAACTAATGAAAAACTGTTTTTT. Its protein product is CASSTRAASTNEKLFF.

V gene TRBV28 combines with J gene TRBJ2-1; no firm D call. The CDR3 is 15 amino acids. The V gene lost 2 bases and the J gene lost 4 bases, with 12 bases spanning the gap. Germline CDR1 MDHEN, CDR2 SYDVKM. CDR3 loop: CASSLPRTGYNEQFF. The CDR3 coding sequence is TGTGCCAGCAGTTTACCGAGAACTGGGTACAATGAGCAGTTCTTC. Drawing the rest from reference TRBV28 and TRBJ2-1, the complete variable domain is DVKVTQSSRYLVKRTGEKVFLECVQDMDHENMFWYRQDPGLGLRLIYFSYDVKMKEKGDIPEGYSVSREKKERFSLILESASTNQTSMYLCASSLPRTGYNEQFFGPGTRLTVL.

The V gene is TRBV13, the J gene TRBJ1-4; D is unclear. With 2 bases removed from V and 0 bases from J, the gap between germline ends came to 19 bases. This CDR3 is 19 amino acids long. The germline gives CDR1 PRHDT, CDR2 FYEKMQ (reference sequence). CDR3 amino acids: CASSLSFVWRKATNEKLFF. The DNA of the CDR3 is TGTGCCAGCAGCTTATCCTTCGTATGGCGTAAAGCAACTAATGAAAAACTGTTTTTT. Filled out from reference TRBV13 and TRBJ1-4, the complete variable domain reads AAGVIQSPRHLIKEKRETATLKCYPIPRHDTVYWYQQGPGQDPQFLISFYEKMQSDKGSIPDRFSAQQFSDYHSELNMSSLELGDSALYFCASSLSFVWRKATNEKLFFGSGTQLSVL.

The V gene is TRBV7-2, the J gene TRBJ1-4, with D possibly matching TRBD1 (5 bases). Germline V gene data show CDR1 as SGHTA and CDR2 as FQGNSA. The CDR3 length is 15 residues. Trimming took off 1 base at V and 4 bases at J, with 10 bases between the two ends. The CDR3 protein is CASSLGTTYNEKLFF. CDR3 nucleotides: TGTGCCAGCAGCTTAGGGACAACCTATAATGAAAAACTGTTTTTT.

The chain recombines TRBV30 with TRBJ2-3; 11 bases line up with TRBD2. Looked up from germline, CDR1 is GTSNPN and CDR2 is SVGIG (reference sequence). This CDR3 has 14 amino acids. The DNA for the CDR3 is TGTGGATTTAGTAGCGGGAGGGCAGGTGATACGCAGTATTTT. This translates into CGFSSGRAGDTQYF.

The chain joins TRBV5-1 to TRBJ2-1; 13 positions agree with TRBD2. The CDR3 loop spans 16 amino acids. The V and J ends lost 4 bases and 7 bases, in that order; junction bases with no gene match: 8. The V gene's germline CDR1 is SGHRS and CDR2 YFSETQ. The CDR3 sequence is CASSLTLAGGPNEQFF. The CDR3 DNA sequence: TGCGCCAGCAGCCTCACACTAGCGGGAGGGCCAAATGAGCAGTTCTTC.

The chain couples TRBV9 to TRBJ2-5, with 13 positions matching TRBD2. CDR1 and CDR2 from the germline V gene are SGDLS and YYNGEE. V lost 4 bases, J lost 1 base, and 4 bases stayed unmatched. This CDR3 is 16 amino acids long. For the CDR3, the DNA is TGTGCCAGCAGCACGGGACTAGCGGGGCCCCAAGAGACCCAGTACTTC. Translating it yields CASSTGLAGPQETQYF.

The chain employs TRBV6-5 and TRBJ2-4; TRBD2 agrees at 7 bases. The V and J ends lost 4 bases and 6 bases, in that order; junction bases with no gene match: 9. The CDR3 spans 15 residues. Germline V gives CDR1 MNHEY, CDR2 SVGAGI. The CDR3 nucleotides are TGTGCCAGCAGTTCAGGGCAAGCGGGGCGAAACATTCAGTACTTC. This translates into CASSSGQAGRNIQYF.

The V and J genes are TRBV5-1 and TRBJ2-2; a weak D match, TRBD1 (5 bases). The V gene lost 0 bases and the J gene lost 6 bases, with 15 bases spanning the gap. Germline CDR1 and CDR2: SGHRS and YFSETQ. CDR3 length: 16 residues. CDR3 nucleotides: TGCGCCAGCAGCTTGGGCAGGGCGCTGAAGGCCGGGGAGCTGTTTTTT. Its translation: CASSLGRALKAGELFF.

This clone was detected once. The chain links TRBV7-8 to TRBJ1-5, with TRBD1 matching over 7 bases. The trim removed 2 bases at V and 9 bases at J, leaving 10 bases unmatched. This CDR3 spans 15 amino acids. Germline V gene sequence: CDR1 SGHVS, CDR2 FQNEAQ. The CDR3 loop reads CASSLTGDGERPQHF. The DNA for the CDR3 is TGTGCCAGCAGCTTAACAGGGGATGGGGAACGGCCCCAGCATTTT.

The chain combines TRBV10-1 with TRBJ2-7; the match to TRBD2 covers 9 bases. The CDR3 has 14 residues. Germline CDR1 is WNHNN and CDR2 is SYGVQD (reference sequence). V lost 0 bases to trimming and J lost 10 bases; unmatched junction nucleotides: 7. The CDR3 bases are TGCGCCAGCAGTGAGTCTGGGACTAGCCGCCCCCAGTACTTC. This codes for CASSESGTSRPQYF.

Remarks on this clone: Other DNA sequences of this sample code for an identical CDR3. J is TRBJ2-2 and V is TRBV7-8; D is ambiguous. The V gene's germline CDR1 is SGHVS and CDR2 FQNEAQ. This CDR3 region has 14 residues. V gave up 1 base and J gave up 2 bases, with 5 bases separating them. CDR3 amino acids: CASSLGRNTGELFF. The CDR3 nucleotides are TGTGCCAGCAGCTTAGGAAGAAACACCGGGGAGCTGTTTTTT. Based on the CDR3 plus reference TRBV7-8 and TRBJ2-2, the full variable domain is GAGVSQSPRYKVAKRGQDVALRCDPISGHVSLFWYQQALGQGPEFLTYFQNEAQLDKSGLPSDRFFAERPEGSVSTLKIQRTQQEDSAVYLCASSLGRNTGELFFGEGSRLTVL.

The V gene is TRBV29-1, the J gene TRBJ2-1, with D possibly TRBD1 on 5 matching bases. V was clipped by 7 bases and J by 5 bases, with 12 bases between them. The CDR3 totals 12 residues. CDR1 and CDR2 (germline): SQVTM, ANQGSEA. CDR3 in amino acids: CSGGQQDNEQFF. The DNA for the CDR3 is TGCAGCGGGGGCCAGCAAGACAATGAGCAGTTCTTC.

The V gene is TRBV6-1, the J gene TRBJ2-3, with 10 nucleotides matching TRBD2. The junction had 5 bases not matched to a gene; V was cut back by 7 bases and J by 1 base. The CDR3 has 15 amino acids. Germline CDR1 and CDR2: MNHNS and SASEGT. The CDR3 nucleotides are TGTGCCAGCACTCGACTAGCGGGCGGCACAGATACGCAGTATTTT. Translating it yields CASTRLAGGTDTQYF.